This record covers a single T cell receptor (beta chain). As yet, its antigen is unknown. According to the study, genomic DNA was the template for TCR beta VDJ and CDR3 profiling. TCRdb re-called the reads with MiXCR, one entry per CDR3 protein. Of some 140,000 distinct CDR3 sequences in the sample, approximately 52% were seen once. Only patients with CD8+CD57+ cell expansion on flow cytometry were chosen for sequencing. There were no patients without severe acquired aplastic anemia. These data originate in a study of CD8+CD57+ T cells in acquired aplastic anemia. In the study overall: Recorded DNA amounts for sorted CD4+ and CD8+ cells had an average of about 3.5 ug. The study, taken as a whole, reports: Approximately 30 CD8+ CDR3 sequences were shared between patients and controls.

The CDR3 runs to 13 residues. In germline, CDR1 is LNHDA, CDR2 SQIVND (reference sequence). The receptor was derived from a human donor with aplastic anemia. J is TRBJ2-5 and V is TRBV19, with TRBD2 identical over 14 bases. The DNA end is more similar to TRBJ2-7, so the J call may be wrong. The sequenced sample consisted of sorted CD4+, CD8+, or CD8+CD57+ T cells (not recorded which) from PBMCs. The CDR3 spells CGTSGGRAGEQYF. The CDR3 DNA is TGTGGGACTAGCGGGGGGCGGGCCGGCGAGCAGTACTTC.